The 11 T cell receptor beta chains below all came from one sample that was sequenced in a study of CD8 T cells in Susac syndrome. An amount of RNA that ranged from roughly 0.45 to 1 ug was reverse transcribed with random hexamers. MiXCR, applied by TCRdb to the immunoSEQ multiplex PCR reads, yields one record per CDR3 protein. Counted here are over 150,000 distinct CDR3 sequences, more than 90% occurring once; the ten biggest clones make up roughly 0.094%. The source material was CD4+ T cells from PBMCs. These TCRs come from a human donor with multiple sclerosis.

The chain carries TRBV20-1 and TRBJ1-2, with D unresolved. From germline, CDR1 is DFQATT and CDR2 SNEGSKA (reference sequence). V lost 6 bases, J lost 0 bases, and 11 bases lay in between. There are 13 residues in the CDR3. This CDR3 is CSAAGGTNYGYTF. The CDR3 coding sequence is TGCAGTGCCGCCGGAGGGACTAACTATGGCTACACCTTC.

The chain combines TRBV15 with TRBJ2-1; D is unclear. This CDR3 spans 13 amino acids. Trimming took off 4 bases at V and 3 bases at J, with 7 bases between the two ends. The germline CDR1 and CDR2 sequences are LNHNV and YYDKDF (reference sequence). The CDR3 DNA reads TGTGCCACCAGCAACGGCTACTACAATGAGCAGTTCTTC. Translated: CATSNGYYNEQFF.

The J gene is TRBJ1-2, the V gene TRBV5-1; no clear D. The CDR3 sequence is 11 residues long. Trimming took off 4 bases at V and 4 bases at J, with 5 bases between the two ends. Per germline, CDR1 SGHRS and CDR2 YFSETQ. The CDR3 bases are TGCGCCAGCAGCGGGCCCTATGGCTACACCTTC. It translates to CASSGPYGYTF.

V gene TRBV12-3 or TRBV12-4 combines with J gene TRBJ2-4; D is uncertain. The V end was cut by 2 bases, the J end by 0 bases, with 5 bases between. The CDR3 is made up of 14 amino acids. DNA for the CDR3: TGTGCCAGCAGTTTACAGCTAGCCAAAAACATTCAGTACTTC. Residues: CASSLQLAKNIQYF.

The chain combines TRBV20-1 with TRBJ2-2; possible D gene TRBD2, 6 bases. V lost 7 bases to trimming and J lost 8 bases, with 14 bases between them. The germline CDR1 and CDR2 sequences are DFQATT and SNEGSKA (reference sequence). This CDR3 has 12 amino acids. The DNA of the CDR3 is TGCAGTGTAGGAGGAGGGAGAGGGGAGCTGTTTTTT. Its protein is CSVGGGRGELFF.

The V and J genes are TRBV18 and TRBJ2-5; D gene unclear. This CDR3 has 13 residues. Trimming took 3 bases from V and 5 from J, leaving 10 bases between them. The V gene's germline CDR1 is KGHSH and CDR2 LQKENI. In nucleotides, the CDR3 is TGTGCCAGCTCACCGAGAGCGATGGAGACCCAGTACTTC. It translates to CASSPRAMETQYF.

This clonotype was found once. The chain employs TRBV20-1 and TRBJ1-5, with D possibly being TRBD1 (5 bases). Germline V gene data show CDR1 as DFQATT and CDR2 as SNEGSKA (reference sequence). V lost 0 bases to trimming and J lost 5 bases, with 11 bases between them. CDR3 length: 14 residues. The CDR3 sequence: CSARDTGGYQPQHF. The CDR3, as DNA: TGCAGTGCTAGAGATACAGGAGGATATCAGCCCCAGCATTTT.

This chain joins TRBV5-1 and TRBJ1-5; the D is unclear. Germline V gene data show CDR1 as SGHRS and CDR2 as YFSETQ. V lost 2 bases and J 7 bases, leaving 10 bases between the germline ends. There are 13 residues in the CDR3. CDR3 bases: TGCGCCAGCAGCTTTTTGGGCGGCCAGCCCCAGCATTTT. As protein: CASSFLGGQPQHF.

The rearrangement links TRBV7-2 to TRBJ1-5, with TRBD1 as a possible D gene (5 bases). CDR1 SGHTA and CDR2 FQGNSA come from the germline V gene. The CDR3 length is 15 residues. Between the trimmed V and J ends, which lost 2 bases and 4 bases, there was a span of 12 bases. CDR3 nucleotides: TGTGCCAGCAGCTTATTACCAGGGCAAAATCAGCCCCAGCATTTT. This translates into CASSLLPGQNQPQHF.

V usage is TRBV27 and J usage is TRBJ1-2; 7 nucleotides agree with TRBD1. The CDR3 consists of 13 residues. Trimming took 6 bases from V and 8 from J; bases not matched to a gene: 9. The germline CDR1 and CDR2 sequences are MNHEY and SMNVEV (reference sequence). CDR3 DNA: TGTGCCAGCAGGCCGACCCGGGACAGAGGCTACACCTTC. This codes for CASRPTRDRGYTF.

In DNA form, the CDR3 reads TGTGCCAGCAGAACCGACAGGTTGGCTTTCTTT. Its protein product is CASRTDRLAFF. The chain employs TRBV12-3 or TRBV12-4 and TRBJ1-1; D is perhaps TRBD1 (6 bases). With 6 bases removed from V and 11 bases from J, the gap between germline ends came to 13 bases. The CDR3 consists of 11 residues.